This T cell receptor beta chain was sequenced for a study of CD4 T cells in relation to SARS-CoV-2 and coronaviruses. Profiled with immunoSEQ multiplex PCR; TCRdb holds only in-frame clones, not every one. The table lists about 22,000 clones, just under 70% of them singletons. Before the COVID-19 pandemic, during about 2011-2019, CD4+ T cells were taken from unexposed donors. CD4+ T cells were isolated from the cells after around 11 days of culture. Testing used SARS-CoV-2 S/N and four cold-coronavirus spikes on unexposed-donor CD4+ T cells, cells permitting. Note on this clone: Its antigen is as yet unknown.

The V gene's germline CDR1 is LNHDA and CDR2 SQIVND (reference sequence). CDR3 length: 14 amino acids. V shed 5 bases and J 3 bases; nucleotides not matched to a gene: 4. The sequence was obtained from a human donor in good health. The sequenced material came from CD4+ T cells from PBMCs, cultured in vitro. The chain is built from TRBV19 and TRBJ1-1, with TRBD1 identical over 9 bases. In DNA form, the CDR3 reads TGTGCCAGTAGTCCCCGGACAGGGGACACTGAAGCTTTCTTT. Protein: CASSPRTGDTEAFF.